These 20 T cell receptor beta chains share one sample of origin, sequenced in a study of graft-versus-host responses after intestinal transplantation. Their specific antigens are unknown. The protocol was immunoSEQ multiplex PCR, while the TCRdb copy is restricted to in-frame clones and leaves out a portion. The sample holds over 80,000 clones, approximately 90% seen once. The specimen comprised unstimulated CD8+ T cells sorted from spleen or lymph node cells, sampled before transplant. The receptor set was obtained from a human donor who was the organ donor for an intestinal transplant.

The rearrangement links TRBV4-3 to TRBJ1-6; 7 bases line up with TRBD1. CDR1 and CDR2 from the germline V gene are LGHNA and YSLEER. The junction had 5 bases not matched to a gene; V was cut back by 4 bases and J by 2 bases. The CDR3 consists of 16 residues. CDR3 amino acids: CASSLGGTTYNSPLHF. CDR3 DNA: TGCGCCAGCAGCCTAGGGGGCACTACCTATAATTCACCCCTCCACTTT.

V is TRBV27 and J is TRBJ1-2; maybe TRBD1 (6 bases). Germline V CDR1 and CDR2: MNHEY, SMNVEV (reference sequence). This CDR3 has 14 residues. V was trimmed by 5 bases and J by 6 bases, leaving 16 bases between them. This CDR3 is CASSEGDGWDGYTF. As DNA, the CDR3 is TGTGCCAGCAGTGAGGGGGACGGTTGGGATGGCTACACCTTC.

CDR3 in amino acids: CATIPGTEAFF. CDR3 coding DNA: TGTGCCACCATACCGGGCACTGAAGCTTTCTTT. V gene TRBV2 combines with J gene TRBJ1-1; D not certain. The V gene lost 10 bases and the J gene lost 4 bases, with 10 bases spanning the gap. CDR1 SNHLY and CDR2 FYNNEI come from the germline V gene. This CDR3 region has 11 residues.

The CDR3 is CASSLSQGQPQHF. The CDR3 nucleotides read TGTGCCAGCAGTTTATCGCAGGGTCAGCCCCAGCATTTT. The J gene is TRBJ1-5, the V gene TRBV27; D is perhaps TRBD1 (5 bases). In germline, CDR1 is MNHEY, CDR2 SMNVEV (reference sequence). The CDR3 length is 13 residues. V was pared by 0 bases and J by 6 bases, with 6 bases between.

This rearrangement joins TRBV13 to TRBJ2-1, with D possibly TRBD1 on 5 matching bases. The CDR3 runs to 15 residues. V was cut by 3 bases and J by 2 bases, with 11 bases left in between. Germline values: CDR1 PRHDT, CDR2 FYEKMQ (reference sequence). CDR3 sequence reads: CASSFQGPPYNEQFF. The CDR3 DNA follows: TGTGCCAGCAGCTTCCAGGGCCCCCCCTACAATGAGCAGTTCTTC.

The genes are TRBV4-1 and TRBJ1-1; D is undetermined. V was clipped by 4 bases and J by 1 base, with 10 bases between them. Germline assignment: CDR1 MGHRA and CDR2 YSYEKL. This CDR3 is built from 14 residues. The CDR3 loop is CASSLTIGNTEAFF. As DNA, the CDR3 is TGCGCCAGCAGCCTTACCATCGGGAACACTGAAGCTTTCTTT.

In its sample, this clone was seen once. The V and J genes are TRBV2 and TRBJ1-2; 9 positions match TRBD1. This CDR3 contains 13 residues. The germline V gene has CDR1 SNHLY and CDR2 FYNNEI. After removal of 9 bases from V and 5 bases from J, the junction contained 7 bases not matched to a gene. DNA for the CDR3: TGTGCCAGTCACACAGGGGGCGGGTATGGCTACACCTTC. Its protein is CASHTGGGYGYTF.

This clone was detected a few times. This chain uses TRBV6-5 with TRBJ1-3, with no clear D. Per the germline V gene, CDR1 is MNHEY and CDR2 is SVGAGI. This CDR3 spans 14 amino acids. Trimming stripped 7 bases from V and 2 bases from J, with 12 bases between. The CDR3 here is CASTPPPAGNTIYF. Here the CDR3 DNA reads TGTGCCAGCACCCCTCCTCCGGCTGGAAACACCATATATTTT.

V gene TRBV7-9 combines with J gene TRBJ1-1; TRBD1 might be the D (5 bases). Trimming shortened V by 1 base and J by 1 base, and 13 bases separated the two germline ends. Germline V lookup: CDR1 SEHNR, CDR2 FQNEAQ (reference sequence). The CDR3 totals 16 residues. CDR3 DNA sequence: TGTGCCAGCAGCTTAGGGGTTCTGGGGCGGAACACTGAAGCTTTCTTT. This sequence encodes CASSLGVLGRNTEAFF.

The genes are TRBV29-1 and TRBJ2-1; 9 bases are shared with TRBD1. The CDR3 consists of 16 residues. V shed 3 bases, J shed 4 bases, and the junction held 10 bases outside the gene matches. Germline V lookup: CDR1 SQVTM, CDR2 ANQGSEA. Here the CDR3 reads CSVEVFGTGPYNEQFF. The CDR3 DNA follows: TGCAGCGTTGAGGTTTTCGGGACAGGGCCTTACAATGAGCAGTTCTTC.

The V and J genes are TRBV2 and TRBJ1-2, with D perhaps matching TRBD1 (6 bases). Trimming left V 2 bases short and J 5 bases short, with 12 bases between. Germline CDR1 and CDR2: SNHLY and FYNNEI. CDR3 length: 14 amino acids. DNA of the CDR3: TGTGCCAGCAGTGAAACAGGGACCTTTTATGGCTACACCTTC. This encodes CASSETGTFYGYTF. Full variable domain (outside the CDR3, taken from reference TRBV2 and TRBJ1-2): EPEVTQTPSHQVTQMGQEVILRCVPISNHLYFYWYRQILGQKVEFLVSFYNNEISEKSEIFDDQFSVERPDGSNFTLKIRSTKLEDSAMYFCASSETGTFYGYTFGSGTRLTVV.

The chain employs TRBV5-4 and TRBJ1-1; 9 nucleotides agree with TRBD1. The CDR3 has 15 residues. Germline V gene data show CDR1 as SGHNT and CDR2 as YYREEE (reference sequence). V lost 4 bases and J lost 2; bases outside the gene matches: 6. CDR3 in amino acids: CASSPVGQGNTEAFF. CDR3 bases: TGTGCCAGCAGCCCGGTGGGACAGGGCAACACTGAAGCTTTCTTT.

This sequence joins TRBV6-5 and TRBJ2-7; weak D call: TRBD1 (6 bases). CDR1 is MNHEY, CDR2 SVGAGI, per germline. The CDR3 consists of 14 residues. Trimming left V 4 bases short and J 0 bases short, with 10 bases between. CDR3 bases: TGTGCCAGCAGTTTTCGGGACACCTCCTACGAGCAGTACTTC. This codes for CASSFRDTSYEQYF.

The chain combines TRBV29-1 with TRBJ2-2, with unresolved D. From germline, CDR1 is SQVTM and CDR2 ANQGSEA. Trimming pared 4 bases from V and 2 bases from J, leaving 5 bases between. The CDR3 has 12 amino acids. CDR3 loop: CSVVLNTGELFF. Written as DNA, the CDR3 is TGCAGCGTTGTGCTAAACACCGGGGAGCTGTTTTTT.

This clone appeared once. V and J are TRBV27 and TRBJ2-7; D is ambiguous. Between the trimmed V and J ends, which lost 2 bases and 3 bases, there was a span of 5 bases. Germline CDR1 is MNHEY and CDR2 is SMNVEV (reference sequence). The CDR3 runs to 12 residues. The CDR3 reads CASSLRGYEQYF. For the CDR3, the DNA is TGTGCCAGCAGTTTACGAGGCTACGAGCAGTACTTC.

The CDR3 loop reads CATSGSGTGSPSSYNSPLHF. CDR3 DNA: TGTGCCACCAGCGGATCCGGGACAGGGTCACCGAGCTCCTATAATTCACCCCTCCACTTT. The chain recombines TRBV15 with TRBJ1-6, with 9 bases identical to TRBD1. V shed 5 bases, J shed 0 bases, and the junction held 14 bases outside the gene matches. The CDR3 is 20 residues long. Germline CDR1 and CDR2: LNHNV and YYDKDF (reference sequence).

CDR3 region: CASSFEDIGPGNTIYF. The DNA of the CDR3 is TGTGCCAGCAGCTTCGAGGACATTGGCCCTGGAAACACCATATATTTT. This chain joins TRBV7-9 and TRBJ1-3; D may be TRBD1 (5 bases). The CDR3 length is 16 residues. Trimming left V 3 bases short and J 2 bases short, with 14 bases between. The V gene's germline CDR1 is SEHNR and CDR2 FQNEAQ (reference sequence).

The chain carries TRBV5-5 and TRBJ2-7, with 14 bases identical to TRBD2. CDR1 SGHKS and CDR2 YYEKEE come from the germline V gene (reference sequence). J gave up 4 bases and V 4 bases, and 13 bases lay outside the gene matches. CDR3 length: 18 residues. The CDR3 bases are TGTGCCAGCAGCGTAGTCCCGGGACTAGCGGGGGCTATGTACGAGCAGTACTTC. Translating gives CASSVVPGLAGAMYEQYF. Supplemented by reference TRBV5-5 and TRBJ2-7, the full variable domain reads DAGVTQSPTHLIKTRGQQVTLRCSPISGHKSVSWYQQVLGQGPQFIFQYYEKEERGRGNFPDRFSARQFPNYSSELNVNALLLGDSALYLCASSVVPGLAGAMYEQYFGPGTRLTVT.

The chain joins TRBV7-9 to TRBJ2-7; D ambiguous. The V gene lost 1 base and the J gene lost 1 base, with 5 bases spanning the gap. CDR3 length equals 13 residues. CDR1 and CDR2 (germline): SEHNR, FQNEAQ (reference sequence). The DNA of the CDR3 is TGTGCCAGCAGCTTAGGCAGGTCCTACGAGCAGTACTTC. Amino acid sequence: CASSLGRSYEQYF.

The chain couples TRBV25-1 to TRBJ1-2; D is ambiguous. This CDR3 region has 13 residues. V was cut by 3 bases and J by 4 bases, with 9 bases left in between. Germline V gene data show CDR1 as MGHDK and CDR2 as SYGVNS. The CDR3 reads CASSEGRAYGYTF. For the CDR3, the DNA is TGTGCCAGCAGTGAGGGCCGTGCCTATGGCTACACCTTC.